This entry lists 30 T cell receptor beta chains sequenced from one sample in a study of T cell responses to AZD1222 COVID-19 vaccine. Repertoires were generated with immunoSEQ multiplex PCR, while TCRdb's copy carries only in-frame clones and drops some. The top ten clones hold 3% to 4% of a sample with approximately 160,000 clones, roughly 88% of them seen once. Specimen: peripheral blood, collected on day 0 of MenACWY control vaccination. The origin of the receptors is an adult in good health.

The chain carries TRBV5-1 and TRBJ2-7; 7 bases line up with TRBD1. CDR1 is SGHRS and CDR2 is YFSETQ in the germline V gene. Trimming removed 2 bases from V and 5 bases from J; junction bases left unmatched: 4. The CDR3 contains 13 residues. The CDR3: CASSLATGDEQYF. The CDR3 DNA follows: TGCGCCAGCAGCTTAGCCACAGGGGACGAGCAGTACTTC. Drawing the rest from reference TRBV5-1 and TRBJ2-7, the complete variable domain is KAGVTQTPRYLIKTRGQQVTLSCSPISGHRSVSWYQQTPGQGLQFLFEYFSETQRNKGNFPGRFSGRQFSNSRSEMNVSTLELGDSALYLCASSLATGDEQYFGPGTRLTVT.

V gene TRBV5-4 combines with J gene TRBJ2-3, with 10 bases fitting TRBD2. V lost 6 bases, J lost 4 bases, and 14 bases stayed unmatched. This CDR3 contains 17 residues. Germline V gene sequence: CDR1 SGHNT, CDR2 YYREEE (reference sequence). DNA of the CDR3: TGTGCCAGCAAGATATCCAGCGGGAGGGCCCGATCAGATACGCAGTATTTT. The encoded protein is CASKISSGRARSDTQYF. Supplemented by reference TRBV5-4 and TRBJ2-3, the full variable domain reads ETGVTQSPTHLIKTRGQQVTLRCSSQSGHNTVSWYQQALGQGPQFIFQYYREEENGRGNFPPRFSGLQFPNYSSELNVNALELDDSALYLCASKISSGRARSDTQYFGPGTRLTVL.

This rearrangement joins TRBV27 to TRBJ1-1; D call uncertain. Trimming shortened V by 6 bases and J by 3 bases, and 11 bases separated the two germline ends. Germline-derived CDR1 and CDR2 are MNHEY and SMNVEV (reference sequence). CDR3 length: 13 residues. For the CDR3, the DNA is TGTGCCAGCAGGGATGACGGCTACACTGAAGCTTTCTTT. It encodes CASRDDGYTEAFF.

This clone turned up a few times. The chain links TRBV29-1 to TRBJ2-2; 12 nucleotides agree with TRBD2. Unmatched junction bases numbered 1, after V lost 1 base and J lost 7 bases. The CDR3 is 14 amino acids. Germline V gene data show CDR1 as SQVTM and CDR2 as ANQGSEA. This chain's CDR3 is CSVEASGRGGELFF. CDR3 bases: TGCAGCGTTGAAGCTAGCGGGAGGGGCGGGGAGCTGTTTTTT.

V usage is TRBV7-9 and J usage is TRBJ2-7, with D maybe TRBD1 (5 bases). Trimming left V 3 bases short and J 3 bases short, with 9 bases between. The CDR3 runs to 13 residues. Germline assignment: CDR1 SEHNR and CDR2 FQNEAQ (reference sequence). CDR3 residues: CASSFAGLYEQYF. DNA of the CDR3: TGTGCCAGCAGCTTTGCAGGGCTCTACGAGCAGTACTTC.

The J gene is TRBJ1-6, the V gene TRBV2; D gene uncertain. V lost 1 base and J lost 10, with 14 bases in between. This CDR3 has 15 residues. Germline lookup yields CDR1 SNHLY and CDR2 FYNNEI. The DNA for the CDR3 is TGTGCCAGCAGTGAAGGCCGGCCGGAGTGGTCACCCCTCCACTTT. As protein: CASSEGRPEWSPLHF. Full variable domain (rest looked up from reference TRBV2 and TRBJ1-6): EPEVTQTPSHQVTQMGQEVILRCVPISNHLYFYWYRQILGQKVEFLVSFYNNEISEKSEIFDDQFSVERPDGSNFTLKIRSTKLEDSAMYFCASSEGRPEWSPLHFGNGTRLTVT.

The chain has TRBV27 and TRBJ1-1; maybe TRBD1 (6 bases). Germline-derived CDR1 and CDR2 are MNHEY and SMNVEV (reference sequence). This CDR3 is built from 14 residues. Between the trimmed V and J ends, which lost 5 bases and 10 bases, there was a span of 20 bases. The CDR3: CASSPALGGAVAFF. In DNA form, the CDR3 reads TGTGCCAGCAGTCCCGCCCTGGGGGGGGCGGTAGCTTTCTTT.

V and J are TRBV28 and TRBJ1-2, with TRBD1 as a possible D gene (6 bases). This CDR3 comprises 12 residues. With 3 bases removed from V and 5 bases from J, the gap between germline ends came to 7 bases. Germline-derived CDR1 and CDR2 are MDHEN and SYDVKM. The CDR3 region is CASSLRGYGYTF. CDR3 DNA sequence: TGTGCCAGCAGTTTGAGGGGGTATGGCTACACCTTC.

The CDR3 sequence is CASSYSIVNTGELFF. The CDR3 nucleotides are TGTGCCAGCAGTTACTCGATCGTGAACACCGGGGAGCTGTTTTTT. The chain recombines TRBV6-2 or TRBV6-3 with TRBJ2-2; D unresolved. The CDR3 has 15 amino acids. The germline V gene has CDR1 MNHEY and CDR2 SVGEGT. V dropped 0 bases and J dropped 1 base, with 6 bases sitting between them.

This sequence joins TRBV29-1 and TRBJ2-1, with D perhaps matching TRBD1 or TRBD2 (6 bases each). The V end was cut by 6 bases, the J end by 15 bases, with 21 bases between. The length of the CDR3 is 12 residues. CDR1 is SQVTM and CDR2 is ANQGSEA in the germline V gene. This CDR3 is CSVSEGERPRFF. The CDR3 nucleotides are TGCAGCGTATCGGAGGGGGAACGGCCCCGGTTCTTC.

The CDR3 DNA is TGTGCCAGCAGTTCCAGGACAGGCGAGCAGTACTTC. It codes for CASSSRTGEQYF. The chain uses TRBV27 and TRBJ2-7, with 7 bases lining up with TRBD1. Germline V gene data show CDR1 as MNHEY and CDR2 as SMNVEV (reference sequence). Germline trimming cut 4 bases from V and 6 bases from J; bases unmatched to any gene: 3. This CDR3 comprises 12 residues.

The chain links TRBV24-1 to TRBJ2-2; 11 bases line up with TRBD2. This CDR3 is built from 15 residues. Trimming removed 9 bases from V and 4 bases from J; junction bases left unmatched: 6. The germline V gene has CDR1 KGHDR and CDR2 SFDVKD. The CDR3 sequence is CATSYSGGATGELFF. The CDR3 DNA sequence: TGTGCCACCTCATATAGCGGGGGGGCCACCGGGGAGCTGTTTTTT.

V gene TRBV19 combines with J gene TRBJ1-2; D may be TRBD1 (5 bases). CDR3 length: 14 residues. Germline V gene sequence: CDR1 LNHDA, CDR2 SQIVND (reference sequence). V lost 2 bases to trimming and J lost 8 bases, with 15 bases between them. CDR3 coding DNA: TGTGCCAGTAGTATAAACGCCGGGGCCTCGGGCTACACCTTC. It is translated as CASSINAGASGYTF.

This clone occurred a few times. The chain links TRBV7-8 to TRBJ2-7; 7 bases line up with TRBD2. J gave up 0 bases and V 1 base, and 3 bases lay outside the gene matches. The CDR3 is 15 amino acids. CDR1 and CDR2 (germline): SGHVS, FQNEAQ. The CDR3 nucleotides are TGTGCCAGCAGCTTAGGCGGGAGTCTCTCCTACGAGCAGTACTTC. It codes for CASSLGGSLSYEQYF.

The chain employs TRBV19 and TRBJ1-1; D gene unclear. V dropped 1 base and J dropped 1 base, with 10 bases sitting between them. In germline, CDR1 is LNHDA, CDR2 SQIVND (reference sequence). This CDR3 is built from 15 residues. CDR3 in amino acids: CASSIVGVTNTEAFF. Written as DNA, the CDR3 is TGTGCCAGTAGTATAGTGGGAGTAACGAACACTGAAGCTTTCTTT.

The V and J genes are TRBV29-1 and TRBJ1-3; D not certain. Germline V gene lookup returns CDR1 SQVTM and CDR2 ANQGSEA. CDR3 size: 12 residues. Trimming took 4 bases from V and 2 from J, leaving 6 bases between them. Here the CDR3 reads CSVAQTGNTIYF. DNA for the CDR3: TGCAGCGTTGCCCAGACTGGAAACACCATATATTTT.

The table lists this clone with a count of one. Here the CDR3 reads CASSGWRFNEQFF. The CDR3 region has the DNA TGTGCCAGCAGTGGGTGGCGGTTCAATGAGCAGTTCTTC. V and J are TRBV2 and TRBJ2-1, with D uncertain. With 4 bases removed from V and 6 bases from J, the gap between germline ends came to 10 bases. Germline loops: CDR1 SNHLY, CDR2 FYNNEI. The CDR3 contains 13 residues.

V usage is TRBV4-1 and J usage is TRBJ2-1; D gene unclear. CDR1 and CDR2 (germline): MGHRA, YSYEKL. Trimming took off 0 bases at V and 0 bases at J, with 12 bases between the two ends. This CDR3 contains 17 residues. Here the CDR3 reads CASSQDRLPSSYNEQFF. In DNA form, the CDR3 reads TGCGCCAGCAGCCAAGACCGACTTCCGAGCTCCTACAATGAGCAGTTCTTC.

The rearrangement links TRBV5-1 to TRBJ2-2; no clear D. In germline, CDR1 is SGHRS, CDR2 YFSETQ. V shed 1 base and J shed 2 bases, with 6 bases lying between them. The CDR3 extends over 14 amino acids. The CDR3 reads CASSLQVNTGELFF. In DNA, the CDR3 is TGCGCCAGCAGCTTGCAAGTTAACACCGGGGAGCTGTTTTTT.

The rearrangement joins TRBV6-5 to TRBJ2-5; D call uncertain. V dropped 2 bases and J dropped 0 bases, with 10 bases sitting between them. Per the germline V gene, CDR1 is MNHEY and CDR2 is SVGAGI. The CDR3 contains 15 residues. CDR3 sequence reads: CASSYASTYQETQYF. Written as DNA, the CDR3 is TGTGCCAGCAGTTACGCGTCAACTTACCAAGAGACCCAGTACTTC.

The chain couples TRBV5-6 to TRBJ2-2; TRBD1 is a possible D gene (6 bases). Germline-derived CDR1 and CDR2 are SGHDT and YYEEEE. The CDR3 contains 17 residues. Trimming took off 5 bases at V and 3 bases at J, with 20 bases between the two ends. The CDR3 bases are TGTGCCAGCAGGGTAACTTCGGGCAGGGGCGACACCGGGGAGCTGTTTTTT. Its translation: CASRVTSGRGDTGELFF.

The chain has TRBV12-3 or TRBV12-4 and TRBJ1-2, with D possibly being TRBD1 (5 bases). The CDR3 spans 13 residues. V lost 1 base and J 2 bases, leaving 5 bases between the germline ends. CDR3 residues: CASSLGQNYGYTF. In nucleotides, the CDR3 is TGTGCCAGCAGTTTAGGACAGAACTATGGCTACACCTTC.

This chain uses TRBV10-3 with TRBJ2-1; TRBD2 matches at 8 bases. The junction had 5 bases not matched to a gene; V was cut back by 5 bases and J by 8 bases. CDR1 ENHRY and CDR2 SYGVKD come from the germline V gene. The CDR3 totals 13 residues. CDR3 DNA: TGTGCCATCAGTTCGGGGGGGTCTTATGAGCAGTTCTTC. It yields the protein CAISSGGSYEQFF.

The rearrangement links TRBV20-1 to TRBJ2-7; D is possibly TRBD2 (6 bases). This CDR3 has 13 amino acids. V was pared by 3 bases and J by 3 bases, with 12 bases between. The germline CDR1 and CDR2 sequences are DFQATT and SNEGSKA (reference sequence). The CDR3 DNA is TGCAGTGCTAGTTATAGCGGACGCTACGAGCAGTACTTC. This sequence encodes CSASYSGRYEQYF.

The J gene is TRBJ2-3, the V gene TRBV9, with D unresolved. Trimming stripped 4 bases from V and 4 bases from J, with 19 bases between. Per germline, CDR1 SGDLS and CDR2 YYNGEE. The CDR3 extends over 16 amino acids. The CDR3 DNA reads TGTGCCAGCAGCTCCCCATACGGACCAGGCGCAGATACGCAGTATTTT. This gives the protein CASSSPYGPGADTQYF.

V usage is TRBV5-1 and J usage is TRBJ2-7; D is uncertain. V lost 0 bases and J lost 5, with 12 bases in between. This CDR3 region has 14 residues. The germline V gene has CDR1 SGHRS and CDR2 YFSETQ. The CDR3 DNA reads as TGCGCCAGCAGCTTGGCCCAGGTCGGTAACGAGCAGTACTTC. Its protein product is CASSLAQVGNEQYF. The whole variable domain, filled in from reference TRBV5-1 and TRBJ2-7, reads KAGVTQTPRYLIKTRGQQVTLSCSPISGHRSVSWYQQTPGQGLQFLFEYFSETQRNKGNFPGRFSGRQFSNSRSEMNVSTLELGDSALYLCASSLAQVGNEQYFGPGTRLTVT.

V and J are TRBV10-3 and TRBJ2-7, with D possibly being TRBD1 or TRBD2 (5 bases each). Germline-derived CDR1 and CDR2 are ENHRY and SYGVKD. Trimming shortened V by 2 bases and J by 0 bases, and 11 bases separated the two germline ends. The CDR3 extends over 15 amino acids. The CDR3 is CAISEANGASYEQYF. Here the CDR3 DNA reads TGTGCCATCAGTGAGGCTAACGGGGCCTCCTACGAGCAGTACTTC.

The chain combines TRBV5-6 with TRBJ2-7; the D call may be TRBD1 or TRBD2 (5 bases each). V lost 4 bases to trimming and J lost 0 bases, with 17 bases between them. This CDR3 region has 16 residues. Germline V gene sequence: CDR1 SGHDT, CDR2 YYEEEE. This chain's CDR3 is CASSPRGGSSSYEQYF. The CDR3 region has the DNA TGTGCCAGCAGCCCGAGGGGCGGGTCTAGCTCCTACGAGCAGTACTTC. Filled out from reference TRBV5-6 and TRBJ2-7, the complete variable domain reads DAGVTQSPTHLIKTRGQQVTLRCSPKSGHDTVSWYQQALGQGPQFIFQYYEEEERQRGNFPDRFSGHQFPNYSSELNVNALLLGDSALYLCASSPRGGSSSYEQYFGPGTRLTVT.

DNA of the CDR3: TGTGCCAGCAGCCCCCCCGGGGTAGCGGGGAACAATGAGCAGTTCTTC. It encodes CASSPPGVAGNNEQFF. V is TRBV5-4 and J is TRBJ2-1; 8 bases match TRBD2. The CDR3 extends over 16 amino acids. The junction had 11 bases not matched to a gene; V was cut back by 4 bases and J by 5 bases. CDR1 is SGHNT and CDR2 is YYREEE in the germline V gene (reference sequence).

The chain couples TRBV7-6 to TRBJ1-2; perhaps TRBD1 as D (5 bases). The CDR3 has 13 amino acids. CDR1 SGHVS and CDR2 FNYEAQ come from the germline V gene. The V end was cut by 5 bases, the J end by 3 bases, with 10 bases between. DNA for the CDR3: TGTGCCAGCAGCCCAAGGGGATACTATGGCTACACCTTC. The encoded protein is CASSPRGYYGYTF.